This T cell receptor (beta chain) was captured in a study of T-cell memory formation after mild COVID-19. General study results and limits: Contracting clones, day 15 to 85, had balanced CD4/CD8, and later expanders favored CD4+.

This clonotype came up a few times. Antigen unknown. The CDR3 runs 16 residues. J gave up 7 bases and V 0 bases, and 2 bases lay outside the gene matches. TCRdb independently ran MiXCR on the 5' RACE reads; one entry per CDR3 protein. This sample has around 430,000 distinct CDR3 sequences; approximately 15% occur once, and the top ten carry 20% to 25%. This TCR was sampled from a man aged 18 to 29 who had mild COVID-19 (a few samples of this study predate the infection). Cell type and time point are not known. Material: PBMCs or a T cell subset sorted from them (not recorded which). The V call is TRBV23-1, the J call TRBJ2-1; TRBD2 matches 14 bases. TRBV23-1 is designated an ORF whose function remains uncertain. The CDR3 DNA reads as TGCGCCAGCAGTCAATCTGGGACTAGCGGGGGTAATGAGCAGTTCTTC. Protein: CASSQSGTSGGNEQFF.